The rows below give T cell receptor beta chains drawn from one sample of a study of blood T cell repertoires in COVID-19. The assay was immunoSEQ multiplex PCR, and TCRdb's table has in-frame clones only and misses some. Of 330,000 or so clones listed, roughly nine tenths are singletons. Sequencing was performed on peripheral blood. These receptors originate from a woman aged 55-75 years with COVID-19, enrolled during active disease. The CDR3 runs from the conserved cysteine through the conserved F or W. D genes are given only for firm matches. The size of a clone is reported for some rows only, either as once, few or many, or as a class for expanded clones.

CDR3aa: CAWSVRATEAFF
CDR3nt: TGTGCCTGGAGTGTGAGGGCCACCGAAGCTTTCTTT
j_gene: TRBJ1-1
d_gene: .
abundance: .
v_gene: TRBV30

CDR3aa: CASSLGVGQGPNYGYTF
CDR3nt: TGTGCCAGCAGCTTAGGAGTGGGCCAGGGCCCTAACTATGGCTACACCTTC
j_gene: TRBJ1-2
d_gene: .
abundance: .
v_gene: TRBV7-2

CDR3aa: CATSGTGVPGNTIYF
CDR3nt: TGTGCCACCTCCGGGACAGGGGTCCCTGGAAACACCATATATTTT
j_gene: TRBJ1-3
d_gene: TRBD1
abundance: .
v_gene: TRBV6-6

CDR3aa: CASSPQRYQETQYF
CDR3nt: TGTGCCAGCAGCCCTCAGCGTTATCAAGAGACCCAGTACTTC
j_gene: TRBJ2-5
d_gene: .
abundance: .
v_gene: TRBV7-9

CDR3aa: CASSPSSRTYGYTF
CDR3nt: TGTGCCAGCAGCCCTTCGTCCAGAACCTATGGCTACACCTTC
j_gene: TRBJ1-2
d_gene: .
abundance: .
v_gene: TRBV9

CDR3aa: CASSSTGSHTEAFF
CDR3nt: TGTGCCAGCTCATCAACAGGTTCCCACACTGAAGCTTTCTTT
j_gene: TRBJ1-1
d_gene: .
abundance: .
v_gene: TRBV18

CDR3aa: CASSLGQGNQPQHF
CDR3nt: TGTGCCAGCAGCTTAGGACAGGGGAATCAGCCCCAGCATTTT
j_gene: TRBJ1-5
d_gene: TRBD1
abundance: once
v_gene: TRBV6-5

CDR3aa: CASSLGWDRENQPQHF
CDR3nt: TGTGCCAGCAGCTTGGGTTGGGACAGGGAGAATCAGCCCCAGCATTTT
j_gene: TRBJ1-5
d_gene: TRBD1
abundance: .
v_gene: TRBV5-6

CDR3aa: CASSFRGLTRTEAFF
CDR3nt: TGTGCCAGCAGCTTTAGAGGGCTCACAAGGACTGAAGCTTTCTTT
j_gene: TRBJ1-1
d_gene: .
abundance: .
v_gene: TRBV5-6

CDR3aa: CASSNRAGGSTGELFF
CDR3nt: TGTGCCAGCAGCAACAGAGCGGGGGGCTCCACCGGGGAGCTGTTTTTT
j_gene: TRBJ2-2
d_gene: TRBD2
abundance: .
v_gene: TRBV7-3

CDR3aa: CASSPGDTQYF
CDR3nt: TGTGCCAGCAGCCCCGGAGATACGCAGTATTTT
j_gene: TRBJ2-3
d_gene: .
abundance: .
v_gene: TRBV9

CDR3aa: CASSSRRDGGNYGYTF
CDR3nt: TGTGCCAGCAGTTCACGTCGGGACGGGGGTAACTATGGCTACACCTTC
j_gene: TRBJ1-2
d_gene: .
abundance: .
v_gene: TRBV27

CDR3aa: CASSLGLAGGVKLAKNIQYF
CDR3nt: TGCGCCAGCAGCTTGGGACTAGCGGGGGGAGTAAAACTAGCCAAAAACATTCAGTACTTC
j_gene: TRBJ2-4
d_gene: TRBD2
abundance: once
v_gene: TRBV5-1

CDR3aa: CASSLYGLAGGRDTGELFF
CDR3nt: TGTGCCAGCAGCTTATATGGGCTAGCGGGGGGCAGAGACACCGGGGAGCTGTTTTTT
j_gene: TRBJ2-2
d_gene: TRBD2
abundance: .
v_gene: TRBV7-3

CDR3aa: CASSPTREGYGYTF
CDR3nt: TGTGCCAGCAGCCCTACCAGGGAGGGCTATGGCTACACCTTC
j_gene: TRBJ1-2
d_gene: .
abundance: .
v_gene: TRBV2

CDR3aa: CASSVDRGLGNTGELFF
CDR3nt: TGCGCCAGCAGCGTGGACAGGGGGCTAGGGAACACCGGGGAGCTGTTTTTT
j_gene: TRBJ2-2
d_gene: TRBD1
abundance: .
v_gene: TRBV5-1

CDR3aa: CASSPMQGEGNQPQHF
CDR3nt: TGTGCCAGTAGTCCGATGCAGGGGGAGGGCAATCAGCCCCAGCATTTT
j_gene: TRBJ1-5
d_gene: TRBD1
abundance: .
v_gene: TRBV19

CDR3aa: CASREGSNYGYTF
CDR3nt: TGTGCCAGCAGGGAGGGTTCTAACTATGGCTACACCTTC
j_gene: TRBJ1-2
d_gene: .
abundance: .
v_gene: TRBV28

CDR3aa: CATSRSRQGVNEQCF
CDR3nt: TGTGCCACCAGCAGATCCCGACAGGGGGTCAACGAGCAGTGCTTC
j_gene: TRBJ2-7
d_gene: TRBD1
abundance: .
v_gene: TRBV15

CDR3aa: CASSPRDRGLGYTF
CDR3nt: TGTGCCAGCAGCCCGAGGGACAGGGGGCTTGGCTACACCTTC
j_gene: TRBJ1-2
d_gene: TRBD1
abundance: .
v_gene: TRBV3-1/TRBV3-2

CDR3aa: CASSIGPGPSSYNSPLHF
CDR3nt: TGTGCCAGTAGTATCGGCCCAGGGCCGAGCTCCTATAATTCACCCCTCCACTTT
j_gene: TRBJ1-6
d_gene: .
abundance: .
v_gene: TRBV19

CDR3aa: CASSRQGTGGATNEKLFF
CDR3nt: TGTGCCAGCAGCCGTCAGGGGACAGGGGGCGCAACTAATGAAAAACTGTTTTTT
j_gene: TRBJ1-4
d_gene: TRBD1
abundance: .
v_gene: TRBV7-2

CDR3aa: CASSRVGRGSTGELFF
CDR3nt: TGTGCCAGCAGCCGGGTCGGCAGGGGGTCGACCGGGGAGCTGTTTTTT
j_gene: TRBJ2-2
d_gene: TRBD1
abundance: .
v_gene: TRBV4-2

CDR3aa: CASIPRVTHNEQFF
CDR3nt: TGTGCCAGCATCCCCAGGGTCACACACAATGAGCAGTTCTTC
j_gene: TRBJ2-1
d_gene: .
abundance: .
v_gene: TRBV28

CDR3aa: CASRGPRGQGNTGELFF
CDR3nt: TGTGCCAGCAGAGGACCCAGAGGACAGGGTAACACCGGGGAGCTGTTTTTT
j_gene: TRBJ2-2
d_gene: TRBD1
abundance: .
v_gene: TRBV9

CDR3aa: CAISVDWGVNQPQHF
CDR3nt: TGTGCCATCAGTGTGGACTGGGGAGTGAATCAGCCCCAGCATTTT
j_gene: TRBJ1-5
d_gene: .
abundance: .
v_gene: TRBV10-3

CDR3aa: CASGQDRVDEQFF
CDR3nt: TGTGCCAGCGGTCAGGACAGGGTAGATGAGCAGTTCTTC
j_gene: TRBJ2-1
d_gene: TRBD1
abundance: once
v_gene: TRBV6-5

CDR3aa: CASSLGDRLTEAFF
CDR3nt: TGCGCCAGCAGCTTGGGGGACAGGCTTACTGAAGCTTTCTTT
j_gene: TRBJ1-1
d_gene: TRBD1
abundance: .
v_gene: TRBV5-1

CDR3aa: CASSWSGRDSEQYF
CDR3nt: TGCGCCAGCAGCTGGTCGGGAAGGGATAGCGAGCAGTACTTC
j_gene: TRBJ2-7
d_gene: .
abundance: once
v_gene: TRBV5-1

CDR3aa: CASSVGTGGDETQYF
CDR3nt: TGTGCCAGCAGCGTCGGGACAGGGGGCGATGAGACCCAGTACTTC
j_gene: TRBJ2-5
d_gene: TRBD1
abundance: .
v_gene: TRBV5-8

CDR3aa: CSVLQNSNTEAFF
CDR3nt: TGCAGCGTTCTACAGAACAGCAACACTGAAGCTTTCTTT
j_gene: TRBJ1-1
d_gene: .
abundance: .
v_gene: TRBV29-1

CDR3aa: CASSPQSGTGAYEQYF
CDR3nt: TGTGCCAGCAGCCCGCAATCCGGGACAGGAGCCTACGAGCAGTACTTC
j_gene: TRBJ2-7
d_gene: TRBD1
abundance: few
v_gene: TRBV5-6

CDR3aa: CATSDLQSGLETQYF
CDR3nt: TGTGCCACCAGTGATTTGCAATCAGGGCTGGAGACCCAGTACTTC
j_gene: TRBJ2-5
d_gene: .
abundance: .
v_gene: TRBV24-1

CDR3aa: CASSQTRDRDAEAFF
CDR3nt: TGTGCCAGCAGCCAGACCCGGGACAGGGACGCTGAAGCTTTCTTT
j_gene: TRBJ1-1
d_gene: TRBD1
abundance: .
v_gene: TRBV4-2

CDR3aa: CASTIQGPGELFF
CDR3nt: TGTGCCAGCACAATACAGGGTCCGGGGGAGCTGTTTTTT
j_gene: TRBJ2-2
d_gene: .
abundance: .
v_gene: TRBV12-3/TRBV12-4

CDR3aa: CASSARGQSNEKLFF
CDR3nt: TGTGCCAGCAGCGCCCGCGGGCAGTCTAATGAAAAACTGTTTTTT
j_gene: TRBJ1-4
d_gene: .
abundance: .
v_gene: TRBV9

CDR3aa: CASSPWTGNIYNEQFF
CDR3nt: TGTGCCAGCTCACCATGGACAGGGAATATCTACAATGAGCAGTTCTTC
j_gene: TRBJ2-1
d_gene: TRBD1
abundance: .
v_gene: TRBV18

CDR3aa: CASSEAYPRNYGYTF
CDR3nt: TGTGCCAGCAGTGAGGCCTACCCGAGGAACTATGGCTACACCTTC
j_gene: TRBJ1-2
d_gene: .
abundance: .
v_gene: TRBV6-1

CDR3aa: CASSSLGGYTF
CDR3nt: TGTGCCAGCAGCTCATTGGGCGGCTACACCTTC
j_gene: TRBJ1-2
d_gene: .
abundance: .
v_gene: TRBV7-9

CDR3aa: CASSIGHPSANYGYTF
CDR3nt: TGTGCCAGTAGTATTGGACATCCGTCGGCGAACTATGGCTACACCTTC
j_gene: TRBJ1-2
d_gene: .
abundance: .
v_gene: TRBV19

CDR3aa: CASSSLVGQRIRYGYTF
CDR3nt: TGTGCCAGCAGCTCTTTGGTCGGACAGCGTATTAGGTATGGCTACACCTTC
j_gene: TRBJ1-2
d_gene: .
abundance: .
v_gene: TRBV5-5

CDR3aa: CASSRETGMGQPQHF
CDR3nt: TGTGCCAGCTCACGGGAGACAGGGATGGGCCAGCCCCAGCATTTT
j_gene: TRBJ1-5
d_gene: TRBD1
abundance: few
v_gene: TRBV18

CDR3aa: CASLRALGGNQPQHF
CDR3nt: TGTGCCAGCCTGAGGGCCCTCGGGGGCAATCAGCCCCAGCATTTT
j_gene: TRBJ1-5
d_gene: .
abundance: .
v_gene: TRBV28

CDR3aa: CASSLAGGRNTIYF
CDR3nt: TGTGCCAGCAGCTTGGCGGGGGGCAGAAACACCATATATTTT
j_gene: TRBJ1-3
d_gene: .
abundance: .
v_gene: TRBV5-8

CDR3aa: CASSLGPGEQYF
CDR3nt: TGTGCCAGCAGCTTAGGCCCAGGGGAGCAGTACTTC
j_gene: TRBJ2-7
d_gene: .
abundance: .
v_gene: TRBV11-3

CDR3aa: CASTLRVFRRTKPKYEQYF
CDR3nt: TGTGCCAGCACCCTTAGGGTATTCCGAAGGACTAAGCCAAAGTACGAGCAGTACTTC
j_gene: TRBJ2-7
d_gene: .
abundance: once
v_gene: TRBV28

CDR3aa: CASSIAGVIYEQYF
CDR3nt: TGTGCCAGTAGTATAGCGGGGGTCATTTACGAGCAGTACTTC
j_gene: TRBJ2-7
d_gene: .
abundance: .
v_gene: TRBV19

CDR3aa: CASSISTGRTDTQYF
CDR3nt: TGTGCCAGTAGTATTTCTACAGGACGAACAGATACGCAGTATTTT
j_gene: TRBJ2-3
d_gene: .
abundance: .
v_gene: TRBV19

CDR3aa: CASSRLGGNTEAFF
CDR3nt: TGTGCCAGCAGCCGGTTAGGGGGAAACACTGAAGCTTTCTTT
j_gene: TRBJ1-1
d_gene: .
abundance: .
v_gene: TRBV3-1/TRBV3-2

CDR3aa: CASSTTANYGYTF
CDR3nt: TGTGCCAGCAGTACGACAGCCAACTATGGCTACACCTTC
j_gene: TRBJ1-2
d_gene: .
abundance: few
v_gene: TRBV27

CDR3aa: CASSRDRSNQPQHF
CDR3nt: TGTGCCAGCAGTCGGGACAGGTCGAATCAGCCCCAGCATTTT
j_gene: TRBJ1-5
d_gene: TRBD1
abundance: .
v_gene: TRBV28

CDR3aa: CASSFRGYTF
CDR3nt: TGTGCCAGCAGCTTCAGAGGCTACACCTTC
j_gene: TRBJ1-2
d_gene: .
abundance: .
v_gene: TRBV5-8

CDR3aa: CASSFLRGHDNEQFF
CDR3nt: TGTGCCAGCAGCTTCTTAAGGGGGCATGACAATGAGCAGTTCTTC
j_gene: TRBJ2-1
d_gene: TRBD1
abundance: .
v_gene: TRBV11-3

CDR3aa: CASRSTDRVKEKLFF
CDR3nt: TGTGCCAGCAGGTCCACGGACAGGGTCAAAGAAAAACTGTTTTTT
j_gene: TRBJ1-4
d_gene: TRBD1
abundance: .
v_gene: TRBV6-5

CDR3aa: CASSVDRGEQFF
CDR3nt: TGTGCCAGCAGCGTGGACAGGGGTGAGCAGTTCTTC
j_gene: TRBJ2-1
d_gene: TRBD1
abundance: .
v_gene: TRBV6-5

CDR3aa: CASSLEYGGRDGYTF
CDR3nt: TGCGCCAGCAGCTTGGAGTACGGGGGTCGAGATGGCTACACCTTC
j_gene: TRBJ1-2
d_gene: .
abundance: .
v_gene: TRBV5-1

CDR3aa: CASSTGGNSPLHF
CDR3nt: TGCGCCAGCAGTACAGGGGGTAATTCACCCCTCCACTTT
j_gene: TRBJ1-6
d_gene: TRBD1
abundance: .
v_gene: TRBV5-1

CDR3aa: CASSQVLAGGRSNTGELFF
CDR3nt: TGTGCCAGCAGCCAAGTACTAGCGGGGGGCCGATCGAACACCGGGGAGCTGTTTTTT
j_gene: TRBJ2-2
d_gene: TRBD2
abundance: .
v_gene: TRBV3-1/TRBV3-2

CDR3aa: CASSVVTSHTDTQYF
CDR3nt: TGTGCCAGCAGCGTAGTTACTTCCCACACAGATACGCAGTATTTT
j_gene: TRBJ2-3
d_gene: .
abundance: .
v_gene: TRBV9